Presented here are 22 T cell receptor beta chains from one specimen sequenced in a study of CD4 T cells in relation to SARS-CoV-2 and coronaviruses. Their target antigens are unknown. Unexposed donor CD4+ T cells date from about 2011-2018, before the COVID-19 pandemic. Isolation of CD4+ T cells took place after nine to ten days in culture. The method was immunoSEQ multiplex PCR; TCRdb's version includes in-frame clones alone and lacks a portion of them. The sample lists approximately 20,000 clones; less than 85% were seen once. The sample taken for sequencing was CD4+ T cells from PBMCs, cultured in vitro. All receptors come from a human donor in good health.

This clone was picked up one time. The J gene is TRBJ1-1, the V gene TRBV19; 8 bases align to TRBD1. V dropped 4 bases and J dropped 7; count of bases not matched to a gene: 5. This CDR3 spans 13 amino acids. The germline CDR1 and CDR2 sequences are LNHDA and SQIVND (reference sequence). The CDR3 bases are TGTGCCAGTAGTAAGACAGGGGAAGTTGAAGCTTTCTTT. Amino acids: CASSKTGEVEAFF.

This clone was seen only a few times. V usage is TRBV2 and J usage is TRBJ2-7; TRBD1 matches at 11 bases. This CDR3 is built from 14 residues. After removal of 6 bases from V and 5 bases from J, the junction contained 6 bases not matched to a gene. CDR1 SNHLY and CDR2 FYNNEI come from the germline V gene. This CDR3 is CASRGQGVFNEQYF. The CDR3 bases are TGTGCCAGCAGGGGACAGGGGGTATTCAACGAGCAGTACTTC.

The chain carries TRBV20-1 and TRBJ2-7; D may be TRBD2 (6 bases). This CDR3 contains 12 residues. Trimming took off 3 bases at V and 3 bases at J, with 9 bases between the two ends. Germline V gene data show CDR1 as DFQATT and CDR2 as SNEGSKA (reference sequence). The CDR3 DNA is TGCAGTGCTAGTGGCGGGATCTACGAGCAGTACTTC. Translated, it gives CSASGGIYEQYF.

The V gene is TRBV30, the J gene TRBJ1-5; D is perhaps TRBD1 (5 bases). The CDR3 length is 15 residues. CDR1 GTSNPN and CDR2 SVGIG come from the germline V gene (reference sequence). Trimming took 5 bases from V and 3 from J, leaving 17 bases between them. Here the CDR3 reads CAWGWGGQINQPQHF. The DNA of the CDR3 is TGTGCCTGGGGGTGGGGGGGTCAGATCAATCAGCCCCAGCATTTT.

In nucleotides, the CDR3 is TGTGCCTGGACTTCCGGATACAATCAGCCCCAGCATTTT. Protein: CAWTSGYNQPQHF. The chain links TRBV30 to TRBJ1-5, with D unclear. V shed 4 bases and J shed 3 bases, with 10 bases lying between them. CDR3 size: 13 residues. From germline, CDR1 is GTSNPN and CDR2 SVGIG (reference sequence).

Only a few counts were recorded for this clone. This chain links TRBV30 with TRBJ1-5; D remains unclear. Trimming removed 4 bases at V and 3 bases at J, with 10 bases between. There are 13 residues in the CDR3. Germline V gene data show CDR1 as GTSNPN and CDR2 as SVGIG (reference sequence). The CDR3 DNA is TGTGCCTGGAATTCGGACCCCAATCAGCCCCAGCATTTT. Amino acids: CAWNSDPNQPQHF.

About this clone: One end of the junction is discordant with germline, which a read error may explain. The sample contains more than one DNA sequence encoding this CDR3. The chain combines TRBV20-1 with TRBJ2-7; D is possibly TRBD2 (5 bases). The CDR3 contains 11 residues. Germline V lookup: CDR1 DFQATT, CDR2 SNEGSKA (reference sequence). The CDR3 DNA is TGCAGTGCCAGAGGAGGTTACGAGCAGTACTTC. Translation gives CSARGGYEQYF.

The chain employs TRBV5-1 and TRBJ1-3; D perhaps matches TRBD1 (6 bases). The CDR3 has 16 residues. From germline, CDR1 is SGHRS and CDR2 YFSETQ. Trimming took off 0 bases at V and 4 bases at J, with 14 bases between the two ends. CDR3 amino acids: CASSLVSGVNGNTIYF. CDR3 nucleotides: TGCGCCAGCAGCTTGGTGTCAGGGGTGAACGGAAACACCATATATTTT.

The chain joins TRBV6-5 to TRBJ2-7; D is ambiguous. V was cut by 7 bases and J by 2 bases, with 12 bases left in between. Germline CDR1 MNHEY, CDR2 SVGAGI. The CDR3 totals 13 residues. The CDR3 DNA reads TGTGCCAGCAATATCGGGTTAACCTACGAGCAGTACTTC. This translates into CASNIGLTYEQYF.

V is TRBV7-9 and J is TRBJ2-7; D may be TRBD2 (6 bases). The CDR3 consists of 15 residues. The ends were cut back, 1 base at V and 2 bases at J, with 12 bases in the middle. CDR1 SEHNR and CDR2 FQNEAQ come from the germline V gene (reference sequence). The CDR3 protein is CASSLELAPTYEQYF. CDR3 DNA: TGTGCCAGCAGCTTAGAACTAGCCCCTACCTACGAGCAGTACTTC.

The chain is built from TRBV3-1 (or the pseudogene TRBV3-2) and TRBJ2-1; D is perhaps TRBD2 (5 bases). Germline V CDR1 and CDR2: LGHDT, YNNKEL (reference sequence). The CDR3 has 13 amino acids. V gave up 4 bases and J gave up 7 bases, with 11 bases separating them. Written as DNA, the CDR3 is TGTGCCAGCAGCCCCCTCTCGGGGAATGAGCAGTTCTTC. Amino acids: CASSPLSGNEQFF.

This CDR3 reads CASRPTRYQSYEQYF. In nucleotides, the CDR3 is TGTGCCAGCAGACCGACTCGTTACCAGTCTTACGAGCAGTACTTC. The genes are TRBV6-5 and TRBJ2-7; D unresolved. Deletions cut 6 bases from V and 4 bases from J, with 19 bases between. Germline V gene lookup returns CDR1 MNHEY and CDR2 SVGAGI. This CDR3 is built from 15 residues.

This clone was counted only a few times. This chain uses TRBV19 with TRBJ2-1, with D tentatively TRBD2 (5 bases). Trimming took 7 bases from V and 10 from J, leaving 23 bases between them. The CDR3 spans 15 residues. From germline, CDR1 is LNHDA and CDR2 SQIVND (reference sequence). Written as DNA, the CDR3 is TGTGCCAGTACCTCCGAAAGGGCCGTTGGCGGGGAGCAGTTCTTC. Protein product: CASTSERAVGGEQFF.

This clone was counted a single time. The chain carries TRBV29-1 and TRBJ2-7; tentatively, D is TRBD2 (5 bases). The CDR3 has 14 residues. Germline V CDR1 and CDR2: SQVTM, ANQGSEA. V gave up 2 bases and J gave up 1 base, with 12 bases separating them. CDR3 loop: CSVEPTTGSYEQYF. The CDR3 nucleotides are TGCAGCGTTGAACCGACGACGGGATCCTACGAGCAGTACTTC.

The chain is built from TRBV9 and TRBJ2-2; D could derive from TRBD1 or TRBD2 (5 bases each). Trimming stripped 9 bases from V and 4 bases from J, with 16 bases between. Germline V gene data show CDR1 as SGDLS and CDR2 as YYNGEE. The CDR3 is made up of 14 amino acids. The CDR3 region has the DNA TGTGCCACCTCACCGGGACGTACCACCGGGGAGCTGTTTTTT. This codes for CATSPGRTTGELFF.

The chain links TRBV29-1 to TRBJ2-7; 14 bases line up with TRBD2. Per germline, CDR1 SQVTM and CDR2 ANQGSEA. V trimming: 1 base; J trimming: 0 bases; junction bases outside the gene matches: 5. The CDR3 covers 17 residues. In nucleotides, the CDR3 is TGCAGCGTTGAAGTAGCGACTAGCGGGAGGGTCTCCTACGAGCAGTACTTC. Its translation is CSVEVATSGRVSYEQYF.

Only a few counts were recorded for this clone. This chain uses TRBV19 with TRBJ1-1; D remains unclear. CDR1 is LNHDA, CDR2 SQIVND, per germline (reference sequence). V was cut by 1 base and J by 7 bases, with 19 bases left in between. The CDR3 sequence is 16 residues long. CDR3 DNA sequence: TGTGCCAGTAGTATAGTAAGGTGGAAACCCGGCATTGAAGCTTTCTTT. It specifies CASSIVRWKPGIEAFF.

V and J are TRBV10-2 and TRBJ1-2; D is ambiguous. The V gene's germline CDR1 is WSHSY and CDR2 SAAADI. Trimming stripped 6 bases from V and 5 bases from J, with 10 bases between. This CDR3 is 12 amino acids long. CDR3 residues: CASSRDKYGYTF. As DNA, the CDR3 is TGCGCCAGCAGCAGAGACAAGTATGGCTACACCTTC.

The chain carries TRBV3-1 (or the pseudogene TRBV3-2) and TRBJ1-2; no definite D call. CDR3 length: 11 residues. The germline V gene has CDR1 LGHDT and CDR2 YNNKEL (reference sequence). V lost 3 bases and J 8 bases, leaving 7 bases between the germline ends. CDR3 region: CASSQAWGYTF. The CDR3 nucleotides read TGTGCCAGCAGCCAGGCCTGGGGCTACACCTTC.

This clone was counted a few times. The rearrangement links TRBV18 to TRBJ1-1; no clear D gene. V dropped 2 bases and J dropped 5 bases, with 9 bases sitting between them. The CDR3 covers 13 residues. Germline V CDR1 and CDR2: KGHSH, LQKENI. The CDR3: CASSPGLETEAFF. CDR3 DNA sequence: TGTGCCAGCTCACCAGGGTTAGAGACTGAAGCTTTCTTT.

This clone was detected only once. The gene calls are TRBV19 and TRBJ2-6; TRBD1 matches at 7 bases. The trim removed 3 bases at V and 0 bases at J, leaving 11 bases unmatched. There are 19 residues in the CDR3. Germline V lookup: CDR1 LNHDA, CDR2 SQIVND (reference sequence). The DNA for the CDR3 is TGTGCCAGTAGTATCCGTCCCGGGACAGCCCTCTCTGGGGCCAACGTCCTGACTTTC. Protein sequence: CASSIRPGTALSGANVLTF. The full variable domain, its missing parts supplied by reference TRBV19 and TRBJ2-6, is DGGITQSPKYLFRKEGQNVTLSCEQNLNHDAMYWYRQDPGQGLRLIYYSQIVNDFQKGDIAEGYSVSREKKESFPLTVTSAQKNPTAFYLCASSIRPGTALSGANVLTFGAGSRLTVL.

This chain uses TRBV2 with TRBJ1-5; TRBD1 matches 7 bases. There are 14 residues in the CDR3. V lost 7 bases and J lost 0; bases outside the gene matches: 3. Germline V gives CDR1 SNHLY, CDR2 FYNNEI. CDR3 nucleotide sequence: TGTGCCAGCAAGGCAGGGGGTAGCAATCAGCCCCAGCATTTT. Protein: CASKAGGSNQPQHF.